This T cell receptor (beta chain) stems from a study of cytomegalovirus exposure and HLA in healthy donors. Study summary: Drawn from HLA-typed donors, around 85 million unique TCRs were held in an early data release.

CDR1 and CDR2 (germline): PRHDT, FYEKMQ (reference sequence). V shed 4 bases and J 6 bases; nucleotides not matched to a gene: 8. The length of the CDR3 is 15 residues. General study findings and limits: Earlier findings revealed that most TCR beta V segments proved productive either about 90% or about 30% of the time. Cytomegalovirus status, reportedly, was diagnosed with high specificity and sensitivity by the classifier.

This clone was counted a single time. Its antigen is undetermined. The PCR contained 60 Vbeta and 13 Jbeta primers. Original data processing: An analysis that came later counted 80 million or so unique TCR beta chains, around 10 million shared. Measured with immunoSEQ multiplex PCR; TCRdb has only the in-frame clones, and not every one. V, J and clone size reflect that table, while D and trimming were determined from the DNA. Among 95,000 to 150,000 clones listed, roughly 77% were seen once. This chain uses TRBV13 with TRBJ1-2, with TRBD1 identical over 10 bases. The sequence derives from a man between 18 and 35 years old in good health and CMV-seronegative. The sequencing sample was made of PBMCs. The CDR3 protein is CASSSYQTGGDGYTF. CDR3 DNA: TGTGCCAGCAGCTCCTACCAGACAGGGGGCGATGGCTACACCTTC.